The T cell receptor (beta chain) described here comes from a study of cytomegalovirus exposure and HLA in healthy donors. Germline assignment: CDR1 LNHDA and CDR2 SQIVND (reference sequence). The J segment lost 5 bases and the V segment lost 10 bases, leaving 15 bases of the junction unmatched. The CDR3 has 16 amino acids. PCR amplification relied on 60 Vbeta primers (plus 13 Jbeta primers). Sequenced by immunoSEQ multiplex PCR; TCRdb stores in-frame clones only, minus some. Of some 160,000 clones listed, approximately 80% are singletons. Study outcomes and limitations: Overall, roughly 160 TCR beta chains were annotated as cytomegalovirus-associated. Common viral pathogens seemed to be connected with several of the most significant clusters, according to a later analysis.

As regards this clone: Its antigen remains unidentified.

The chain couples TRBV19 to TRBJ1-1; 11 bases are a match to TRBD1. The sample taken for sequencing was PBMCs. The clonotype comes from a woman aged 45-59 years in good health and CMV-seronegative. CDR3 sequence: CAIQATGTGGRTEAFF. The CDR3 coding sequence is TGTGCCATCCAGGCAACCGGGACAGGGGGAAGGACTGAAGCTTTCTTT. The entire variable domain, with the rest obtained from reference TRBV19 and TRBJ1-1, is as follows: DGGITQSPKYLFRKEGQNVTLSCEQNLNHDAMYWYRQDPGQGLRLIYYSQIVNDFQKGDIAEGYSVSREKKESFPLTVTSAQKNPTAFYLCAIQATGTGGRTEAFFGQGTRLTVV.